These 23 T cell receptor beta chains share one sample of origin, sequenced in a study of blood T cell repertoires in COVID-19. Sequencing was performed with immunoSEQ multiplex PCR; in TCRdb, only in-frame clones are kept and a portion is missing. The sample consists of 150,000 to 200,000 clones, 65% to 85% of them appearing once. Sequencing was carried out using peripheral blood. These receptors were taken from a woman younger than 45 with acute or convalescent COVID-19.

In the case of this clone: The junction departs from the called germline gene at one end, perhaps through a read error. The rearrangement uses TRBV7-3 and TRBJ2-7; no reliable D call. CDR1 is SGHTA and CDR2 is FQGTGA in the germline V gene. The CDR3 runs to 13 residues. In DNA, the CDR3 is TGTGCCAGCAGCCTAACAGCGAACTACGAGCAGTACTTC. As protein: CASSLTANYEQYF.

J is TRBJ2-5 and V is TRBV9; 10 positions agree with TRBD2. Trimming cost V 0 bases and J 4 bases; bases outside gene matches: 6. The CDR3 runs to 16 residues. Germline V CDR1 and CDR2: SGDLS, YYNGEE. The CDR3 spells CASSVVGAGGRETQYF. DNA of the CDR3: TGTGCCAGCAGCGTAGTCGGAGCGGGGGGGCGAGAGACCCAGTACTTC.

The chain has TRBV6-5 and TRBJ1-2; D uncertain. Germline CDR1 MNHEY, CDR2 SVGAGI. The CDR3 sequence is 15 residues long. Trimming took 3 bases from V and 0 from J, leaving 11 bases between them. The CDR3 is CASSYRPDTNYGYTF. In nucleotides, the CDR3 is TGTGCCAGCAGTTATCGGCCAGACACTAACTATGGCTACACCTTC.

Only a few counts were recorded for this clone. The chain carries TRBV4-3 and TRBJ1-2; 8 bases line up with TRBD1. The V segment lost 1 base and the J segment 2 bases; nucleotides outside the gene matches: 6. Looked up from germline, CDR1 is LGHNA and CDR2 is YSLEER. The CDR3 spans 16 residues. CDR3 nucleotide sequence: TGCGCCAGCAGCCAAGTCGGACAGGGCGGGAACTATGGCTACACCTTC. It encodes CASSQVGQGGNYGYTF.

The rearrangement uses TRBV20-1 and TRBJ1-2, with D possibly matching TRBD1 (6 bases). Germline CDR1 is DFQATT and CDR2 is SNEGSKA (reference sequence). CDR3 length: 12 residues. V shed 3 bases and J shed 10 bases, with 15 bases lying between them. CDR3 sequence: CSASGGQAFYTF. DNA for the CDR3: TGCAGTGCTAGTGGGGGGCAGGCCTTCTACACCTTC.

This chain joins TRBV7-2 and TRBJ1-6; TRBD1 matches at 7 bases. V was clipped by 5 bases and J by 7 bases; unmatched bases: 8. This CDR3 is built from 15 residues. Germline loops: CDR1 SGHTA, CDR2 FQGNSA. The CDR3 sequence: CASSLEQGRNSPLHF. For the CDR3, the DNA is TGTGCCAGCAGCCTTGAACAGGGGAGGAATTCACCCCTCCACTTT. Combining the CDR3 with reference TRBV7-2 and TRBJ1-6 gives the whole variable domain GAGVSQSPSNKVTEKGKDVELRCDPISGHTALYWYRQSLGQGLEFLIYFQGNSAPDKSGLPSDRFSAERTGGSVSTLTIQRTQQEDSAVYLCASSLEQGRNSPLHFGNGTRLTVT.

Only a few counts were recorded for this clone. The genes are TRBV18 and TRBJ2-7, with 8 bases aligning to TRBD2. Trimming took 5 bases from V and 4 from J; bases not matched to a gene: 7. Per the germline V gene, CDR1 is KGHSH and CDR2 is LQKENI. This CDR3 is built from 14 residues. The CDR3 protein is CASSTVAGRYEQYF. CDR3 nucleotides: TGTGCCAGCTCAACGGTAGCGGGAAGGTACGAGCAGTACTTC.

The V gene is TRBV5-4, the J gene TRBJ1-6; 8 positions agree with TRBD1. V lost 3 bases to trimming and J lost 6 bases; unmatched junction nucleotides: 8. The germline V gene has CDR1 SGHNT and CDR2 YYREEE (reference sequence). The length of the CDR3 is 16 residues. Written as DNA, the CDR3 is TGTGCCAGCAGCTCCCCCGGACAGGGTGGTAATTCACCCCTCCACTTT. This sequence encodes CASSSPGQGGNSPLHF.

The rearrangement joins TRBV4-3 to TRBJ2-7; 7 positions match TRBD1. V lost 2 bases, J lost 5 bases, and 12 bases stayed unmatched. Germline lookup yields CDR1 LGHNA and CDR2 YSLEER. This CDR3 comprises 16 residues. The CDR3 reads CASSQPGNRGVHEQYF. CDR3 coding DNA: TGCGCCAGCAGCCAACCTGGGAACAGGGGTGTCCACGAGCAGTACTTC.

The CDR3, as DNA: TGTGCCAGCAGCCCGTCAGGGTTTGGCTACACCTTC. Translated, it gives CASSPSGFGYTF. V and J are TRBV11-2 and TRBJ1-2, with a tentative D call TRBD1 (5 bases). Germline lookup yields CDR1 SGHAT and CDR2 FQNNGV. The CDR3 length is 12 residues. With 5 bases removed from V and 7 bases from J, the gap between germline ends came to 11 bases.

Points on this clone: An end of the junction does not agree with germline; a read error may underlie this. The rearrangement links TRBV6-5 to TRBJ2-7; tentative D call: TRBD1 (7 bases). The CDR3 loop spans 14 amino acids. Germline CDR1 and CDR2: MNHEY and SVGAGI. In DNA, the CDR3 is TGTGCCAGCCACGGCGGGACAGAGCTAAATCTCCCCTGCTTC. Translating gives CASHGGTELNLPCF.

This chain connects TRBV6-2 or TRBV6-3 to TRBJ2-5, with 8 bases matching TRBD2. The trim removed 5 bases at V and 4 bases at J, leaving 12 bases unmatched. CDR1 MNHEY and CDR2 SVGEGT come from the germline V gene. CDR3 length equals 16 residues. The CDR3 loop is CASSRAWSGSGETQYF. The CDR3, as DNA: TGTGCCAGCAGTCGCGCTTGGAGCGGGAGTGGAGAGACCCAGTACTTC.

The chain is built from TRBV9 and TRBJ1-1; D gene ambiguous. The CDR3 consists of 13 residues. Germline V gene data show CDR1 as SGDLS and CDR2 as YYNGEE. Trimming shortened V by 4 bases and J by 2 bases, and 9 bases separated the two germline ends. The CDR3 DNA is TGTGCCAGCAGCCCCAGGTTCAACACTGAAGCTTTCTTT. Protein product: CASSPRFNTEAFF.

The J gene is TRBJ2-4, the V gene TRBV29-1; a possible D gene is TRBD1 (5 bases). The CDR3 is made up of 16 amino acids. Germline V CDR1 and CDR2: SQVTM, ANQGSEA. Trimming removed 0 bases at V and 0 bases at J, with 12 bases between. In nucleotides, the CDR3 is TGCAGCGTTGAAGAAGCCAGGGCGTTAGCCAAAAACATTCAGTACTTC. It specifies CSVEEARALAKNIQYF.

V is TRBV6-5 and J is TRBJ2-5, with 7 bases that match TRBD1. This CDR3 contains 14 residues. Germline-derived CDR1 and CDR2 are MNHEY and SVGAGI. V was pared by 2 bases and J by 5 bases, with 5 bases of the junction left unmatched. Here the CDR3 DNA reads TGTGCCAGCAGTTACCCGGGACAGTTGGAGACCCAGTACTTC. It is translated as CASSYPGQLETQYF.

As regards this clone: This sample also contains other DNA sequences that code for the same CDR3. The CDR3 region is CSASQETQYF. The CDR3 DNA is TGCAGTGCTTCTCAAGAGACCCAGTACTTC. The chain joins TRBV20-1 to TRBJ2-5; D gene ambiguous. V was trimmed by 5 bases and J by 2 bases, leaving 3 bases between them. This CDR3 contains 10 residues. Germline V gene sequence: CDR1 DFQATT, CDR2 SNEGSKA (reference sequence).

The chain joins TRBV6-2 or TRBV6-3 to TRBJ2-7; D unresolved. Germline V lookup: CDR1 MNHEY, CDR2 SVGEGT. This CDR3 comprises 13 residues. Trimming shortened V by 2 bases and J by 4 bases, and 9 bases separated the two germline ends. The CDR3 DNA reads as TGTGCCAGCAGTTACATGGCGGTTTACGAGCAGTACTTC. Translating gives CASSYMAVYEQYF.

The chain is built from TRBV9 and TRBJ1-1, with D possibly TRBD1 on 6 matching bases. The V gene lost 3 bases and the J gene lost 1 base, with 13 bases spanning the gap. Germline-derived CDR1 and CDR2 are SGDLS and YYNGEE. The CDR3 spans 15 residues. The CDR3 here is CASSEWDNANTEAFF. CDR3 bases: TGTGCCAGCAGCGAATGGGACAACGCGAACACTGAAGCTTTCTTT.

The chain is built from TRBV3-1 (or the pseudogene TRBV3-2) and TRBJ2-1; D is uncertain. V lost 4 bases and J lost 7, with 8 bases in between. CDR3 length equals 12 residues. The germline CDR1 and CDR2 sequences are LGHDT and YNNKEL (reference sequence). The CDR3 bases are TGTGCCAGCAGCCTCTACCGAAATGAGCAGTTCTTC. It codes for CASSLYRNEQFF.

This clone was observed once. The chain employs TRBV6-6 and TRBJ1-1; D gene unclear. This CDR3 region has 15 residues. Germline CDR1 is MNHNY and CDR2 is SVGAGI (reference sequence). Trimming pared 2 bases from V and 0 bases from J, leaving 10 bases between. The CDR3 bases are TGTGCCAGCAGTTACCCCGGGATTATGAACACTGAAGCTTTCTTT. This encodes CASSYPGIMNTEAFF.

J is TRBJ2-7 and V is TRBV24-1, with unresolved D. This CDR3 comprises 13 residues. Germline V gene sequence: CDR1 KGHDR, CDR2 SFDVKD. Trimming removed 5 bases at V and 2 bases at J, with 9 bases between. CDR3 sequence (DNA): TGTGCCACCAGTGGAGGAACAACCTACGAGCAGTACTTC. Amino acid sequence: CATSGGTTYEQYF.

The rearrangement links TRBV6-5 to TRBJ1-2, with D possibly TRBD1 on 5 matching bases. The germline gives CDR1 MNHEY, CDR2 SVGAGI. Trimming pared 5 bases from V and 2 bases from J, leaving 9 bases between. The CDR3 has 13 amino acids. CDR3 protein: CASSKGINYGYTF. CDR3 DNA: TGTGCCAGCAGTAAGGGGATAAACTATGGCTACACCTTC.

The CDR3 region has the DNA TGTGCCAGCGCCGGGACAGGGTTTGGCACTGAAGCTTTCTTT. Protein product: CASAGTGFGTEAFF. The rearrangement uses TRBV5-6 and TRBJ1-1, with 9 bases identical to TRBD1. This CDR3 has 14 residues. V shed 7 bases, J shed 4 bases, and the junction held 8 bases outside the gene matches. The germline V gene encodes CDR1 SGHDT and CDR2 YYEEEE.